This entry describes one TCR beta chain. The antigen remains unidentified. This was a deep-level run. Authors' methods: From ImmunoSEQ came sequences covering only the junction and carrying no quality scores, so filtering differed. The assay was immunoSEQ multiplex PCR, and TCRdb's table has in-frame clones only and misses some. That table is the source of V, J and clone size, and D and trimming were worked out from the DNA. The data contain roughly 2.1 million clones, about 92% of them singletons. Selected positively for CCR7 and CD45RO-negative, naive CD8 cells excluded terminally differentiated effector memory CD45RA+ cells. These data come from a study of shared clonotypes between healthy human individuals. Study outcomes and limitations: Only blood underwent sampling, and tissue repertoires likely differ.

Germline V lookup: CDR1 SGHRS, CDR2 YFSETQ. This CDR3 is 14 amino acids long. The V and J ends lost 2 bases and 5 bases, in that order; junction bases with no gene match: 5. Sequenced: naive CD8+ T cells from PBMCs. The rearrangement joins TRBV5-1 to TRBJ1-1; TRBD1 agrees at 8 bases. The clonotype comes from a man aged 18 to 29 in good health. Some clones in this sample may be carry-over from other donors' samples. As DNA, the CDR3 is TGCGCCAGCAGCTTCTACAGGGGGGGTACTGAAGCTTTCTTT. Its translation is CASSFYRGGTEAFF.